These T cell receptor beta chains were read from a single sample in a study of OX40 agonist ivuxolimab in advanced cancers. Produced via immunoSEQ multiplex PCR; TCRdb's table is partial and in-frame only. The repertoire includes tens of thousands of clones, roughly 87% of them detected once, and 3% to 4% sits in the top ten. Specimen: CD4+ or CD8+ T cells sorted from blood, collected in a trial of the OX40 agonist ivuxolimab. The receptors were sampled from an adult with an advanced solid tumor such as melanoma, head and neck, liver or kidney cancer. Each CDR3 is given with its conserved first and last residue. Each record gives: V gene, J gene, CDR3 protein.

TRBV6-1	TRBJ2-7	CASSGLYGEQYF
TRBV20-1	TRBJ2-3	CSANTDTQYF
TRBV25-1	TRBJ2-6	CASSVEPSSGANVLTF
TRBV5-1	TRBJ1-4	CASSVGQINEKLFF
TRBV4-1	TRBJ2-7	CASSQYGTGGGEQYF
TRBV30	TRBJ2-1	CAWSAPRAGNSLADEQFF
TRBV6-5	TRBJ2-7	CASSGGLSAAYEQYF
TRBV5-1	TRBJ2-2	CASSAGQGARTGELFF
TRBV27	TRBJ1-5	CASRGGGLHQPQHF
TRBV30	TRBJ2-1	CAWSLRVGEATYNEQFF
TRBV11-3	TRBJ2-1	CASRQYNEQFF
TRBV6-1	TRBJ1-2	CASSDYGYTF
TRBV6-1	TRBJ2-2	CASSEAQTQEIGELFF
TRBV2	TRBJ1-2	CASSIKRGQTSGYTF
TRBV29-1	TRBJ1-3	CSADRGSGNTIYF
TRBV4-3	TRBJ2-7	CASSQINGAEQYF
TRBV6-4	TRBJ1-2	CASSERWNSYGYTF
TRBV9	TRBJ1-2	CASSVGKGKNYGYTF
TRBV11-2	TRBJ2-1	CASSPGLAGPNEQFF
TRBV25-1	TRBJ1-5	CASSLDGNQPQHF
TRBV18	TRBJ1-3	CASSPVESGNTIYF
TRBV9	TRBJ2-1	CASSVGGQISSYNEQFF
TRBV28	TRBJ2-3	CASSLPSGTDTQYF
TRBV12-5	TRBJ2-7	CASGPDPRRSPEQYF
TRBV5-1	TRBJ2-7	CASSYGGPQGSYEQYF
TRBV7-2	TRBJ2-2	CASSSRTNTGELFF
TRBV6-5	TRBJ1-1	CASSYGDSTEAFF
TRBV19	TRBJ2-1	CASSIGLPYNEQFF
TRBV5-1	TRBJ2-1	CASSLVEGAGEQFF
TRBV6-4	TRBJ2-2	CASSVPVFSGRGAGELFF
TRBV11-2	TRBJ1-2	CASSKQGNGYTF
TRBV4-1	TRBJ1-5	CASSKGQGQNQPQHF
TRBV27	TRBJ2-5	CASSLSGAETQYF
TRBV5-8	TRBJ1-3	CASSQVPTGGYIGNTIYF
TRBV7-9	TRBJ2-2	CATMSSGRAHGELFF
TRBV9	TRBJ1-2	CASSARGGGRQNYGYTF
TRBV7-9	TRBJ2-7	CASSLIWTGGYEQYF
TRBV18	TRBJ2-5	CASSPPSGRGRRETQYF
TRBV19	TRBJ2-3	CASSFSTSGAPDTQYF
TRBV5-6	TRBJ2-3	CASTRDLPKMVPTRDTQYF
TRBV7-2	TRBJ1-5	CASSTRQRGLNQPQHF
TRBV10-3	TRBJ2-2	CASAEGGSTGELFF
TRBV19	TRBJ2-7	CASSMGDRGRNEQYF
TRBV5-6	TRBJ2-1	CASSLVSVDEQFF
TRBV4-1	TRBJ2-7	CASSTSPRSSVISYEQYF
TRBV11-3	TRBJ2-2	CAGSLGAANTGELFF
TRBV6-5	TRBJ1-2	CASRYRANYGYTF
TRBV6-5	TRBJ1-1	CASRDRGNTEAFF